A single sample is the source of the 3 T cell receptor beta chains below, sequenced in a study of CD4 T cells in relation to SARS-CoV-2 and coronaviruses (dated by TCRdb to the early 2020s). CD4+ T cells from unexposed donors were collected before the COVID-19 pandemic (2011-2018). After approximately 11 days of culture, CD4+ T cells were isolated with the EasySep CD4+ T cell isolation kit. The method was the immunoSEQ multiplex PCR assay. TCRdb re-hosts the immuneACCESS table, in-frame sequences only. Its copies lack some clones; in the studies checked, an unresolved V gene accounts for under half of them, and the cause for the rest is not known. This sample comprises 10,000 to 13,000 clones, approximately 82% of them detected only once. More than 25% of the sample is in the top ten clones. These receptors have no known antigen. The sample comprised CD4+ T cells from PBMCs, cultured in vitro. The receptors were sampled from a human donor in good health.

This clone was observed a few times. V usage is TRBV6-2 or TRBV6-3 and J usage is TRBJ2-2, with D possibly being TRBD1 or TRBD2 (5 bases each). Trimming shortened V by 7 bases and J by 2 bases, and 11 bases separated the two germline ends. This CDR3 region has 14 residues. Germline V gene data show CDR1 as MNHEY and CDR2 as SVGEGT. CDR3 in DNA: TGTGCCAGCACCCCCGGGACCAACACCGGGGAGCTGTTTTTT. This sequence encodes CASTPGTNTGELFF.

The DNA of the CDR3 is TGTGCCAGCAGCTTAGGTGCGGGGGGCGGAGATACGCAGTATTTT. It encodes CASSLGAGGGDTQYF. The rearrangement links TRBV5-8 to TRBJ2-3; 8 bases agree with TRBD2. CDR1 and CDR2 from the germline V gene are SGHTS and YDEGEE. This CDR3 has 15 residues. V lost 2 bases and J lost 5; bases outside the gene matches: 7.

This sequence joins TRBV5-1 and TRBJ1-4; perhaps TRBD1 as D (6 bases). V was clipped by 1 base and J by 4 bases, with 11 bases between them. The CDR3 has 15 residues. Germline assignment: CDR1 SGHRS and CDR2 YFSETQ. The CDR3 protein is CASSLTGISNEKLFF. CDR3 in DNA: TGCGCCAGCAGCTTGACAGGGATTAGTAATGAAAAACTGTTTTTT.